The source of this T cell receptor (beta chain) is a study of T-cell reconstitution after alpha-beta-depleted transplantation in children. It was with unique molecular identifiers that the TCRbeta library was prepared. One entry per CDR3 protein, called by TCRdb with MiXCR from the PCR reads. The sample records about 610,000 distinct CDR3 sequences, roughly 10% being singletons. The germline V gene encodes CDR1 LGHNA and CDR2 YSLEER. CDR3 length: 13 residues. The V gene lost 0 bases and the J gene lost 11 bases, with 11 bases spanning the gap. This clonotype was obtained from a human donor who donated a stem cell graft to a child with acute myeloid leukemia. Sequences were derived from PBMCs from the stem cell graft donor, sampled from the stem cell graft. J is TRBJ1-3 and V is TRBV4-3; D is unclear. In DNA, the CDR3 is TGCGCCAGCAGCCAAGATCTCATCGACGCCATATATTTT. Encoded protein: CASSQDLIDAIYF.